A selection of T cell receptor beta chains follows, all from one sample in a study of cytomegalovirus exposure and HLA in healthy donors. Libraries were prepared by immunoSEQ multiplex PCR; TCRdb keeps only in-frame clonotypes and omits some of them. Of approximately 200,000 clones in the sample, roughly 78% were seen once. Sequenced: PBMCs. These receptors were taken from a girl under 18 in good health and CMV-seropositive. Both conserved end residues are part of each CDR3. Fields, in order: J gene, V gene, clone size, D gene, CDR3 DNA, CDR3 protein. A D gene is named only where the DNA matches it firmly. Size is stated for part of the rows, as once, few or many counts, or as a class when the clone is expanded.

TRBJ1-1 TRBV10-2 few TRBD1 TGCGCCAGCAGTGAGGGTGACAGGGTTTGGACTGAAGCTTTCTTT CASSEGDRVWTEAFF
TRBJ2-7 TRBV13 . TRBD1 TGTGCCAGCAGCTTAGGGGTGACAGGGCATATCTACGAGCAGTACTTC CASSLGVTGHIYEQYF
TRBJ1-2 TRBV10-3 . . TGTGCCATCAGTGAAGAGGTGTACTCAACTATGGGCTACACCTTC CAISEEVYSTMGYTF
TRBJ2-6 TRBV6-5 few . TGTGCCAGCAGATCCGACAGCTCTGGGGCCAACGTCCTGACTTTC CASRSDSSGANVLTF
TRBJ1-4 TRBV15 . . TGTGCCACCAGCAGAGGACTGATTAATGAAAAACTGTTTTTT CATSRGLINEKLFF
TRBJ1-6 TRBV7-9 once TRBD1 TGTGCCAGCAGCACCGGACAGGGCGGTCTTTCACCCCTCCACTTT CASSTGQGGLSPLHF
TRBJ2-5 TRBV7-2 . . TGTGCCAGCAGCGGCGCAGTTCTTGGGAGGGAGACCCAGTACTTC CASSGAVLGRETQYF
TRBJ1-3 TRBV2 . . TGTGCCAGCAGATACAGGGTAGCCTCTGGAAACACCATATATTTT CASRYRVASGNTIYF
TRBJ1-4 TRBV6-5 . TRBD1 TGTGCCAGCAGTTTAGGACAGGGAGGCGAAAAACTGTTTTTT CASSLGQGGEKLFF
TRBJ1-1 TRBV19 . . TGTGCCAGTAGTATGACAGGGAACACTGAAGCTTTCTTT CASSMTGNTEAFF
TRBJ1-2 TRBV7-2 . TRBD1 TGTGCCAGCAGCTTACGACAGGGAGCTAACTATGGCTACACCTTC CASSLRQGANYGYTF
TRBJ1-1 TRBV10-3 . . TGTGCCATCAGGGCAGGGGAGGGGAACACTGAAGCTTTCTTT CAIRAGEGNTEAFF
TRBJ2-3 TRBV2 once TRBD2 TGTGCCAGCGGCGAGCGGGGGGGCCCCGCAGATACGCAGTATTTT CASGERGGPADTQYF
TRBJ1-1 TRBV19 . . TGTGCCAGTAGTACCGGGTTCTCGAACACTGAAGCTTTCTTT CASSTGFSNTEAFF
TRBJ2-3 TRBV27 . . TGTGCCAGCAGTTTATCTCGGGCAGATACGCAGTATTTT CASSLSRADTQYF
TRBJ1-1 TRBV5-4 . . TGTGCCAGCACCTTTGGCGGGAACACTGAAGCTTTCTTT CASTFGGNTEAFF
TRBJ2-7 TRBV2 . TRBD2 TGTGCCAGCAGTCTAAACCTAGCGGGGGGGGACTACGAGCAGTACTTC CASSLNLAGGDYEQYF
TRBJ2-7 TRBV25-1 few . TGTGCCAGCAGTGACGGCAGACTCCCCTACGAGCAGTACTTC CASSDGRLPYEQYF
TRBJ1-2 TRBV6-1 few TRBD1 TGTGCCAGCGTCTTTTTGCAGGGGGGAGGCTACACCTTC CASVFLQGGGYTF
TRBJ1-2 TRBV10-2 . . TGCGCCAGCAGTGAACAGGGTTTCTATGGCTACACCTTC CASSEQGFYGYTF
TRBJ1-1 TRBV29-1 . . TGCAGCGTTGGGGCAGCAAGAGATACAATGAAAGCTTTCTTT CSVGAARDTMKAFF
TRBJ2-7 TRBV27 once . TGTGCCAGCAGTTTTAGCGTCTCATACGAGCAGTACTTC CASSFSVSYEQYF
TRBJ2-2 TRBV11-3 once TRBD2 TGTGCCAGCAGCTTAGCGTTTGCGGGGGACACCGGGGAGCTGTTTTTT CASSLAFAGDTGELFF
TRBJ2-7 TRBV6-5 few . TGTGCCAGCAGAACGAGCAGGGTCACCTCCTACGAGCAGTACTTC CASRTSRVTSYEQYF
TRBJ1-6 TRBV10-1 . . TGCGCCAGCAGTGAGTCGGGGGCAGGCTGGAGTTCACCCCTCCACTTT CASSESGAGWSSPLHF
TRBJ1-6 TRBV19 . TRBD1 TGTGCCAGCAAGGGACAGGGTAACTCACCCCTCCACTTT CASKGQGNSPLHF
TRBJ2-1 TRBV21-1 . . TGTGCCTGGGGACTAGCGGGGGCTGAGCAGTTCTTC CAWGLAGAEQFF
TRBJ1-1 TRBV5-4 few . TGTGCCAGCAGCATGCGTCTGACAGTGAACACTGAAGCTTTCTTT CASSMRLTVNTEAFF
TRBJ2-1 TRBV11-3 . TRBD1 TGTGCCAGCTCTCACTCCGGGACAGGGAACAATGAGCAGTTCTTC CASSHSGTGNNEQFF
TRBJ2-3 TRBV6-6 . . TGTGCCAGCAGTTATGAGAGGGGGACAGATACGCAGTATTTT CASSYERGTDTQYF
TRBJ2-7 TRBV9 . . TGTGCCAGCGCCCAAGGACAGTCCTACGAGCAGTACTTC CASAQGQSYEQYF
TRBJ2-7 TRBV7-2 . . TGTGCCAGCAGCTTAGGGGCCCCGACAGGCGGCTACGAGCAGTACTTC CASSLGAPTGGYEQYF
TRBJ1-1 TRBV5-4 . TRBD1 TGTGCCAGCAGCGCTAGGGGACAGGGGGTCGGCACTGAAGCTTTCTTT CASSARGQGVGTEAFF
TRBJ2-5 TRBV9 . TRBD1 TGTGCCAGCAGCGTCCCGACAGGGGGTGAAGTCAAAGAGACCCAGTACTTC CASSVPTGGEVKETQYF
TRBJ1-2 TRBV9 . . TGTGCCAGCAGCGTAGATTACAGCTACTATGGCTACACCTTC CASSVDYSYYGYTF
TRBJ2-7 TRBV29-1 . . TGCAGCGTTGAAGATTGGGTGATGAGGGGGGAGCAGTACTTC CSVEDWVMRGEQYF
TRBJ2-7 TRBV5-1 . TRBD1 TGCGCCAGCAGCGCACTAAGGACAGGGGCCGACGAGCAGTACTTC CASSALRTGADEQYF
TRBJ2-5 TRBV6-5 . . TGTGCCAGCAGTTACGGAATCCTAGCCGAGACCCAGTACTTC CASSYGILAETQYF
TRBJ2-7 TRBV5-1 . . TGCGCCAGCAGCATGGGGGTGACAGGACACTACGAGCAGTACTTC CASSMGVTGHYEQYF
TRBJ2-3 TRBV6-6 . . TGTGCCAGCAGTTATCCGGAGTCAACAGATACGCAGTATTTT CASSYPESTDTQYF
TRBJ2-1 TRBV7-2 . TRBD2 TGTGCCAGCAGCTTAAGCGGGGGGGCCTTCAATGAGCAGTTCTTC CASSLSGGAFNEQFF
TRBJ2-4 TRBV5-1 . TRBD1 TGCGCCAGCAGCTTGGCTGGGACAGGGGGGACCAAAAACATTCAGTACTTC CASSLAGTGGTKNIQYF